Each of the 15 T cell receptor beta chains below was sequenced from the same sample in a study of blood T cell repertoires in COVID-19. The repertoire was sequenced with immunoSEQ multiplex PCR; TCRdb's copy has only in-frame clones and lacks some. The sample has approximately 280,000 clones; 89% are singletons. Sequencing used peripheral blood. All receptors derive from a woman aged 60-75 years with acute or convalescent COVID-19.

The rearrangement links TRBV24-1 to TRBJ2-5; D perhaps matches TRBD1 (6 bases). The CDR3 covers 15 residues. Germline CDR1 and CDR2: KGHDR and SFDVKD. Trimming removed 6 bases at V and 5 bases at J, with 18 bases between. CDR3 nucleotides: TGTGCCACCAGTCCGGGACAAGGCCGTGGGGAGACCCAGTACTTC. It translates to CATSPGQGRGETQYF.

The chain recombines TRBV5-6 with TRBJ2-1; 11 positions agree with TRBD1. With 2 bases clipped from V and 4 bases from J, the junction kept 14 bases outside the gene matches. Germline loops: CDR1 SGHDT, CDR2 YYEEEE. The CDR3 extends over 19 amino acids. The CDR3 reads CASSLAGQGELAGYNEQFF. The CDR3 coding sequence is TGTGCCAGCAGCTTAGCGGGACAGGGGGAGTTAGCGGGGTACAATGAGCAGTTCTTC.

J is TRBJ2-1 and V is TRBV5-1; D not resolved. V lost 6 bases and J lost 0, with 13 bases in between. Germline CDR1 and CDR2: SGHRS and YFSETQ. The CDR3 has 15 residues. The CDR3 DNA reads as TGCGCCAGCACTAGGTTGGAGAGCTCCTACAATGAGCAGTTCTTC. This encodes CASTRLESSYNEQFF.

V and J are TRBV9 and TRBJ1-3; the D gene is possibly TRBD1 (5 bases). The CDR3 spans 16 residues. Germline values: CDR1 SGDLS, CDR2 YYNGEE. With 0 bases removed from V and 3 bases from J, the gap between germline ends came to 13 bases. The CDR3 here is CASSVETDSYGNTIYF. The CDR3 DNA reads TGTGCCAGCAGCGTAGAAACCGACAGTTATGGAAACACCATATATTTT.

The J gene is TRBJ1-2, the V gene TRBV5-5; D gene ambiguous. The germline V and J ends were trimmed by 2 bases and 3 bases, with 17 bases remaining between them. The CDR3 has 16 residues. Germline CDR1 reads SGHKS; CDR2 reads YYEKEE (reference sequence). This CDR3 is CASSLGSLAGDYGYTF. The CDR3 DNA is TGTGCCAGCAGCTTAGGCTCTCTCGCGGGAGACTATGGCTACACCTTC. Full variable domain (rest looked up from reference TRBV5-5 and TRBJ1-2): DAGVTQSPTHLIKTRGQQVTLRCSPISGHKSVSWYQQVLGQGPQFIFQYYEKEERGRGNFPDRFSARQFPNYSSELNVNALLLGDSALYLCASSLGSLAGDYGYTFGSGTRLTVV.

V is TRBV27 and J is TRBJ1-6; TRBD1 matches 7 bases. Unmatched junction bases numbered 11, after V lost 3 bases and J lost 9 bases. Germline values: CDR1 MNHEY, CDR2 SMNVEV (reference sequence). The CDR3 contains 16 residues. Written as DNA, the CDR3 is TGTGCCAGCAGTTTTTTTCCAAGGGACAGAGGTTCACCCCTCCACTTT. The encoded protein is CASSFFPRDRGSPLHF.

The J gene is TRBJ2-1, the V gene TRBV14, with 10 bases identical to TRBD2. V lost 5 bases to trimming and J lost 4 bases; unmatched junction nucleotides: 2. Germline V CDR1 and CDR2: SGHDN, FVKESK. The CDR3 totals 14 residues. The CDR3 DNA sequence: TGTGCCAGCAGCAGACTAGCGGGTTACAATGAGCAGTTCTTC. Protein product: CASSRLAGYNEQFF. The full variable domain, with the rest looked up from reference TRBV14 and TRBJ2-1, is EAGVTQFPSHSVIEKGQTVTLRCDPISGHDNLYWYRRVMGKEIKFLLHFVKESKQDESGMPNNRFLAERTGGTYSTLKVQPAELEDSGVYFCASSRLAGYNEQFFGPGTRLTVL.

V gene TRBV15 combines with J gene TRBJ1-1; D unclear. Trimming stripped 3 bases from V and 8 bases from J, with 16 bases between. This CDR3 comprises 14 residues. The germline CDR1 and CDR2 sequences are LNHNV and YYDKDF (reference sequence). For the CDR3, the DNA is TGTGCCACCAGCAGGGCCGCGGCAACTGAGGAAGCTTTCTTT. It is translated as CATSRAAATEEAFF.

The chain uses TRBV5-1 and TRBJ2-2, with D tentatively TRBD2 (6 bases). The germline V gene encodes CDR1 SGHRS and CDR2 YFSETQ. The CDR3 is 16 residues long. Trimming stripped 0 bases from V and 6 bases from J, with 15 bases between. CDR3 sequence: CASSLEVTSISGELFF. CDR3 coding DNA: TGCGCCAGCAGCTTGGAGGTGACTAGTATCTCCGGGGAGCTGTTTTTT.

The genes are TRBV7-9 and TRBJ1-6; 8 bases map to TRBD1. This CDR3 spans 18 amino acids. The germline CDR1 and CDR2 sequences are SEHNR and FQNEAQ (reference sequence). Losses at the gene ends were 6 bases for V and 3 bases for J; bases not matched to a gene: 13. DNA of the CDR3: TGTGCCAGCAGATACGACAGGGGCGCAATATTCTATAATTCACCCCTCCACTTT. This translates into CASRYDRGAIFYNSPLHF.

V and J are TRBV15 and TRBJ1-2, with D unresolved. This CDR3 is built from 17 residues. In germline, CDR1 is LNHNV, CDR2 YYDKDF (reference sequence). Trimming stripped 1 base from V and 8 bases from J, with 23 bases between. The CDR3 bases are TGTGCCACCAGCAGAGGAAGTTTAGATCGTACTCCTATCGGCTACACCTTC. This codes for CATSRGSLDRTPIGYTF.

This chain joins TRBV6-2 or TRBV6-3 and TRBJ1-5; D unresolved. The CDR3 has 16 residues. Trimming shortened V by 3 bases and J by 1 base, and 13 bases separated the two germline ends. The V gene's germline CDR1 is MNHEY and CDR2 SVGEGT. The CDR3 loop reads CASSYGEGWSNQPQHF. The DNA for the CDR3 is TGTGCCAGCAGTTATGGAGAAGGATGGAGCAATCAGCCCCAGCATTTT.

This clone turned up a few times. The CDR3 protein is CASSLSRTAPNSPLHF. In DNA form, the CDR3 reads TGTGCCAGCAGTTTATCCAGGACAGCCCCTAATTCACCCCTCCACTTT. The V gene is TRBV27, the J gene TRBJ1-6; tentatively, D is TRBD1 (6 bases). V lost 0 bases, J lost 6 bases, and 12 bases lay in between. The CDR3 has 16 residues. Germline CDR1 MNHEY, CDR2 SMNVEV (reference sequence).

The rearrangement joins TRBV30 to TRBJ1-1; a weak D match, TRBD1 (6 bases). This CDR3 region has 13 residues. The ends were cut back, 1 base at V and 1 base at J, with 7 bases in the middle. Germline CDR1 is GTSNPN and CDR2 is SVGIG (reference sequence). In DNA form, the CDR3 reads TGTGCCTGGAGTGCGGACAGGAACACTGAAGCTTTCTTT. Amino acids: CAWSADRNTEAFF.

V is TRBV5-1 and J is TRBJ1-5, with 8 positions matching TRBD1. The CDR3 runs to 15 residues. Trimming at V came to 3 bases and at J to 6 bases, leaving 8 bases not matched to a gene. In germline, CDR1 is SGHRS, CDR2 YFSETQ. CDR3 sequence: CASSWKTGAGQPQHF. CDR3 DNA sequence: TGCGCCAGCAGCTGGAAGACAGGGGCGGGTCAGCCCCAGCATTTT.